These 18 T cell receptor beta chains were sequenced from one sample in a study of shared clonotypes between healthy human individuals. In the naive CD8 group, cells lacked CD45RO and were positively selected for CCR7, so terminally differentiated effector memory CD45RA+ cells were left out. Assay used: immunoSEQ multiplex PCR; TCRdb lists only in-frame clones, some missing. The sample includes millions of clones, approximately 94% of them seen just once. The sequenced sample consisted of naive CD8+ T cells sorted from blood. These receptors all come from a man aged 18 to 29 in good health.

The rearrangement joins TRBV13 to TRBJ2-7; D is undetermined. This CDR3 contains 12 residues. CDR1 and CDR2 from the germline V gene are PRHDT and FYEKMQ (reference sequence). V was pared by 1 base and J by 11 bases, with 12 bases between. CDR3 coding DNA: TGTGCCAGCAGCTTAGAGGCCCAAGGGAAGTACTTC. Its translation: CASSLEAQGKYF.

The rearrangement links TRBV27 to TRBJ1-5; the match to TRBD1 covers 8 bases. Germline trimming cut 2 bases from V and 6 bases from J; bases unmatched to any gene: 3. Per germline, CDR1 MNHEY and CDR2 SMNVEV (reference sequence). The CDR3 totals 14 residues. CDR3 nucleotide sequence: TGTGCCAGCAGTTTAAACAGGGGGACTCAGCCCCAGCATTTT. Translation: CASSLNRGTQPQHF.

This clone was recorded only once. This chain uses TRBV5-4 with TRBJ2-3, with a weak D call TRBD2 (7 bases). CDR3 length equals 15 residues. The V and J ends lost 0 bases and 6 bases respectively, with 14 bases between them. In germline, CDR1 is SGHNT, CDR2 YYREEE (reference sequence). The CDR3 nucleotides are TGTGCCAGCAGCTTGGCGGGGGGCCTCCACGATACGCAGTATTTT. It specifies CASSLAGGLHDTQYF.

V and J are TRBV6-1 and TRBJ1-2, with TRBD1 as a possible D gene (6 bases). Between the trimmed V and J ends, which lost 11 bases and 5 bases, there was a span of 15 bases. From germline, CDR1 is MNHNS and CDR2 SASEGT. The CDR3 length is 12 residues. The CDR3 bases are TGTGCCGGAGAGGACAGCCTGTATGGCTACACCTTC. It is translated as CAGEDSLYGYTF.

This chain uses TRBV5-6 with TRBJ1-2; D call uncertain. The CDR3 has 15 residues. Trimming removed 0 bases from V and 3 bases from J, with 12 bases in between. The germline V gene encodes CDR1 SGHDT and CDR2 YYEEEE. This CDR3 is CASSLEATTYYGYTF. In DNA form, the CDR3 reads TGTGCCAGCAGCTTGGAAGCCACTACTTACTATGGCTACACCTTC.

V gene TRBV27 combines with J gene TRBJ1-5; D is unclear. V shed 6 bases and J shed 7 bases, with 16 bases lying between them. Germline CDR1 and CDR2: MNHEY and SMNVEV (reference sequence). This CDR3 contains 14 residues. CDR3 residues: CASSQGYVNQPQHF. The CDR3 coding sequence is TGTGCCAGCAGCCAAGGGTATGTCAACCAGCCCCAGCATTTT.

The chain recombines TRBV27 with TRBJ2-1; 12 bases map to TRBD2. CDR3 length equals 15 residues. Germline-derived CDR1 and CDR2 are MNHEY and SMNVEV (reference sequence). V gave up 6 bases and J gave up 6 bases; unmatched junction bases: 6. The DNA of the CDR3 is TGTGCCAGCAGCCCCGGACTAGCGGGGACCAATGAGCAGTTCTTC. It is translated as CASSPGLAGTNEQFF.

The rearrangement joins TRBV27 to TRBJ2-5; the match to TRBD1 covers 7 bases. CDR1 is MNHEY and CDR2 is SMNVEV in the germline V gene (reference sequence). J was trimmed by 5 bases and V by 5 bases; bases with no gene match: 11. This CDR3 comprises 15 residues. The CDR3 loop reads CASSIRQGVGETQYF. The CDR3 nucleotides are TGTGCCAGCAGTATCAGACAGGGAGTAGGGGAGACCCAGTACTTC.

The CDR3 region is CASSQDLHLMANYGYTF. DNA of the CDR3: TGCGCCAGCAGCCAAGATCTTCACCTCATGGCTAACTATGGCTACACCTTC. The chain links TRBV4-1 to TRBJ1-2; D ambiguous. This CDR3 is 17 amino acids long. V was pared by 0 bases and J by 0 bases, with 14 bases between. Germline lookup yields CDR1 MGHRA and CDR2 YSYEKL.

This chain uses TRBV19 with TRBJ2-1; 7 bases map to TRBD2. This CDR3 region has 13 residues. Germline trimming cut 10 bases from V and 9 bases from J; bases unmatched to any gene: 12. Germline CDR1 LNHDA, CDR2 SQIVND (reference sequence). The chain's CDR3 is CATHGLVYGEQFF. CDR3 bases: TGTGCCACCCATGGACTAGTTTATGGTGAGCAGTTCTTC.

The V gene is TRBV5-4, the J gene TRBJ1-1; TRBD1 is a possible D gene (6 bases). CDR1 and CDR2 (germline): SGHNT, YYREEE (reference sequence). The CDR3 extends over 15 amino acids. The ends were cut back, 1 base at V and 3 bases at J, with 13 bases in the middle. The CDR3 nucleotides read TGTGCCAGCAGCTTGACAGGGCTCGAGTACACTGAAGCTTTCTTT. It yields the protein CASSLTGLEYTEAFF.

This clone appeared a single time. This specimen includes other DNA sequences encoding the same CDR3. In DNA form, the CDR3 reads TGTGCCAGCAGTGAAGGGACATTGTACGAGCAGTACTTC. Residues: CASSEGTLYEQYF. The gene calls are TRBV6-1 and TRBJ2-7, with TRBD1 as a possible D gene (5 bases). V lost 1 base and J 4 bases, leaving 8 bases between the germline ends. Germline CDR1 is MNHNS and CDR2 is SASEGT. CDR3 size: 13 residues.

The genes are TRBV4-1 and TRBJ2-7; 10 bases are a match to TRBD2. Germline CDR1 is MGHRA and CDR2 is YSYEKL. This CDR3 is built from 16 residues. Trimming took 0 bases from V and 5 from J; bases not matched to a gene: 7. This chain's CDR3 is CASSQDIERGGNEQYF. CDR3 DNA: TGCGCCAGCAGCCAAGATATTGAGCGGGGGGGCAACGAGCAGTACTTC.

The chain recombines TRBV4-1 with TRBJ2-7, with 12 bases aligning to TRBD2. The germline CDR1 and CDR2 sequences are MGHRA and YSYEKL. There are 15 residues in the CDR3. V was pared by 5 bases and J by 5 bases, with 7 bases of the junction left unmatched. The CDR3, as DNA: TGCGCCAGCAGCACCCGACTAGCGGGGGACAACGAGCAGTACTTC. It specifies CASSTRLAGDNEQYF.

V gene TRBV6-6 combines with J gene TRBJ1-1; D not certain. Germline assignment: CDR1 MNHNY and CDR2 SVGAGI (reference sequence). This CDR3 region has 15 residues. V shed 2 bases and J shed 0 bases, with 10 bases lying between them. CDR3 loop: CASSYLDGMNTEAFF. CDR3 nucleotide sequence: TGTGCCAGCAGTTACCTGGACGGAATGAACACTGAAGCTTTCTTT.

This rearrangement joins TRBV5-1 to TRBJ1-1; no clear D. Trimming cost V 2 bases and J 5 bases, with 13 bases left between them. CDR3 size: 14 residues. Germline loops: CDR1 SGHRS, CDR2 YFSETQ. The DNA of the CDR3 is TGCGCCAGCAGCTTTAGCAGTCCACCGACTGAAGCTTTCTTT. It translates to CASSFSSPPTEAFF.

The chain employs TRBV9 and TRBJ2-1; TRBD2 might be the D (6 bases). Germline assignment: CDR1 SGDLS and CDR2 YYNGEE. The CDR3 has 14 residues. V was pared by 4 bases and J by 5 bases, with 13 bases between. The CDR3 bases are TGTGCCAGCAGCCTCGTTGGAGGGCACAATGAGCAGTTCTTC. Amino acid sequence: CASSLVGGHNEQFF.

The V and J genes are TRBV7-9 and TRBJ2-1; tentative D call: TRBD2 (6 bases). Trimming cost V 2 bases and J 8 bases, with 13 bases left between them. CDR3 size: 14 residues. Germline V gene sequence: CDR1 SEHNR, CDR2 FQNEAQ (reference sequence). CDR3 residues: CASSLYGGVDEQFF. The CDR3 nucleotides read TGTGCCAGCAGCTTATACGGCGGGGTCGATGAGCAGTTCTTC.